This T cell receptor (beta chain) was sequenced in a study of CD8 T cells in Susac syndrome. Unmatched junction bases numbered 11, after V lost 9 bases and J lost 2 bases. The V gene's germline CDR1 is MNHEY and CDR2 SMNVEV (reference sequence). This CDR3 is built from 17 residues. The authors sequenced TCR beta from blood CD8+ and CD4+ T cells. The multiple sclerosis controls were treatment-naive patients with relapsing-remitting disease that was stable or active. Study-wide results and caveats: As the study acknowledged, the number of individuals in its TCR sequencing and HLA analysis was relatively small.

cDNA came from approximately 0.5 to 1 ug RNA primed by random hexamers. immunoSEQ multiplex PCR amplified TCR beta CDR3 across 54 Vbeta, 13 Jbeta. TCRdb passed the immunoSEQ multiplex PCR reads through MiXCR, listing each CDR3 protein once. The data contain about 130,000 distinct CDR3 sequences, about 94% of them singletons. To note about this clonotype: Antigen unknown.

The J gene is TRBJ2-1, the V gene TRBV27; 12 positions agree with TRBD2. The clonotype originates from a human donor with multiple sclerosis. Sequenced: CD4+ T cells from PBMCs. The CDR3 spells CASKLAGGWETYNEQFF. CDR3 nucleotide sequence: TGTGCCAGTAAACTAGCGGGGGGCTGGGAGACCTACAATGAGCAGTTCTTC.